A selection of T cell receptor beta chains follows, all from one sample in a study of technical replicates of blood from a handful of donors. The method was immunoSEQ multiplex PCR; TCRdb's version includes in-frame clones alone and lacks a portion of them. The table includes tens of thousands of clones, around 97% detected once. Sequenced sample: T cells isolated from PBMCs. The receptors shown here come from a human donor in good health. Each CDR3 is given with its conserved first and last residue. Fields, in order: clone size, D gene, J gene, V gene, CDR3 protein, CDR3 DNA. The D gene is left open where the match is weak. The size of a clone is reported for some rows only, either as once, few or many, or as a class for expanded clones.

NA | NA | TRBJ1-4 | TRBV28 | CASRPQIRGTNEKLFF | TGTGCCAGCAGGCCTCAAATCAGGGGAACTAATGAAAAACTGTTTTTT
NA | TRBD1 | TRBJ1-1 | TRBV30 | CAWSDRGANTEAFF | TGTGCCTGGAGTGACAGGGGTGCGAACACTGAAGCTTTCTTT
NA | NA | TRBJ1-5 | TRBV27 | CASSLGVRGSQPQHF | TGTGCCAGCAGTTTAGGGGTAAGGGGAAGTCAGCCCCAGCATTTT
NA | TRBD1 | TRBJ1-2 | TRBV7-9 | CASSLIVARGQVYGYTF | TGTGCCAGCAGCTTAATCGTCGCTCGAGGACAGGTCTATGGCTACACCTTC
NA | TRBD1 | TRBJ1-4 | TRBV7-9 | CASSLGPGTGREKLFF | TGTGCCAGCAGCTTAGGGCCCGGGACAGGAAGGGAAAAACTGTTTTTT
NA | NA | TRBJ2-1 | TRBV2 | CASSETIQGRYNEQFF | TGTGCCAGCAGTGAAACGATACAGGGTCGGTACAATGAGCAGTTCTTC
NA | NA | TRBJ1-1 | TRBV27 | CASSLGLGVLNTEAFF | TGTGCCAGCAGTTTAGGACTTGGGGTTTTGAACACTGAAGCTTTCTTT
NA | NA | TRBJ2-7 | TRBV10-2 | CASTTGPSSYEQYF | TGCGCCAGCACTACAGGGCCGAGCTCCTACGAGCAGTACTTC
NA | NA | TRBJ2-7 | TRBV10-3 | CAISEPPTASSYEQYF | TGTGCCATCAGTGAGCCGCCGACAGCTAGCTCCTACGAGCAGTACTTC
NA | NA | TRBJ2-5 | TRBV27 | CASSYTQRASYQETQYF | TGTGCCAGCAGTTATACACAGCGGGCCTCCTACCAAGAGACCCAGTACTTC
NA | NA | TRBJ1-1 | TRBV9 | CASSPLGGISEAFF | TGTGCCAGCAGCCCGTTGGGGGGGATCAGTGAAGCTTTCTTT
NA | TRBD2 | TRBJ2-7 | TRBV6-1 | CASSEGLAGIYEQYF | TGTGCCAGCAGTGAGGGACTAGCGGGAATCTACGAGCAGTACTTC
NA | TRBD1 | TRBJ1-3 | TRBV28 | CASSSQGAGNTIYF | TGTGCCAGCAGTTCCCAGGGGGCTGGAAACACCATATATTTT
NA | TRBD1 | TRBJ1-2 | TRBV11-2 | CASSKNRGGYGYTF | TGTGCCAGCAGCAAGAACAGGGGAGGCTATGGCTACACCTTC
few | NA | TRBJ1-1 | TRBV5-1 | CASSANQRQTLNTEAFF | TGCGCCAGCAGCGCTAACCAAAGACAGACACTGAACACTGAAGCTTTCTTT
NA | TRBD2 | TRBJ2-1 | TRBV5-1 | CASRLAGEDEQFF | TGCGCCAGCAGGCTAGCGGGAGAGGATGAGCAGTTCTTC
NA | NA | TRBJ1-1 | TRBV2 | CASSDLRVNTEAFF | TGTGCCAGCAGTGACCTGCGTGTGAACACTGAAGCTTTCTTT
NA | NA | TRBJ2-2 | TRBV7-2 | CASSSGLAGELFF | TGTGCCAGCAGCTCTGGCCTTGCCGGGGAGCTGTTTTTT
NA | NA | TRBJ2-7 | TRBV4-2 | CASSQGGTGSYEQYF | TGTGCCAGCAGCCAAGGAGGGACTGGCTCCTACGAGCAGTACTTC
NA | NA | TRBJ2-5 | TRBV28 | CASSLLETADQETQYF | TGTGCCAGCAGTTTATTAGAGACGGCGGACCAAGAGACCCAGTACTTC
once | TRBD2 | TRBJ2-1 | TRBV6-1 | CASSEPGLAGGNEQFF | TGTGCCAGCAGCGAACCGGGACTAGCGGGAGGTAATGAGCAGTTCTTC
once | NA | TRBJ1-5 | TRBV28 | CASSYGHSNNQPQHF | TGTGCCAGCAGTTACGGACACTCAAACAATCAGCCCCAGCATTTT
NA | NA | TRBJ1-4 | TRBV19 | CANTGGREINEKLFF | TGTGCCAATACTGGGGGCAGGGAAATTAATGAAAAACTGTTTTTT
NA | NA | TRBJ1-1 | TRBV15 | CATSRGGWLNTEAFF | TGTGCCACCAGCAGAGGAGGCTGGCTGAACACTGAAGCTTTCTTT
NA | TRBD1 | TRBJ2-7 | TRBV11-2 | CASRYIGQGIYEQYF | TGTGCCAGCAGATATATAGGACAGGGGATATACGAGCAGTACTTC
NA | TRBD1 | TRBJ2-7 | TRBV27 | CASKSGQGRYEQYF | TGTGCCAGCAAGTCAGGACAGGGTAGATACGAGCAGTACTTC
NA | NA | TRBJ2-1 | TRBV13 | CASSLNAVEQFF | TGTGCCAGCAGCTTAAACGCAGTAGAGCAGTTCTTC